The TCR beta chain described here comes from a study of blood T cell repertoires in COVID-19. In the original processing: Estimates of nucleated cell counts were drawn from the amplification of reference gene primers. TCRdb keeps only in-frame clones here, not all; method: immunoSEQ multiplex PCR. V and J calls and clone size are copied from that table; D and trimming were computed from the DNA. Among 250,000 to 350,000 clones listed, over 75% were seen once. This clone came up once. Trimming cost V 4 bases and J 0 bases; bases outside gene matches: 11. This CDR3 spans 19 amino acids. Germline V gene sequence: CDR1 SEHNR, CDR2 FQNEAQ (reference sequence). Everyone who took part was roughly 18 to 89 years old, and they came from about two dozen US areas.

This rearrangement joins TRBV7-9 to TRBJ2-6; TRBD1 agrees at 8 bases. Sequencing was done on a sample of PBMCs or T cells enriched from blood (not recorded which). This clonotype originated in a woman aged 25 to 45 who had recovered from COVID-19. CDR3 loop: CASSSTLQGGTSGANVLTF. DNA for the CDR3: TGTGCCAGCAGCTCAACTTTACAGGGGGGAACCTCTGGGGCCAACGTCCTGACTTTC.